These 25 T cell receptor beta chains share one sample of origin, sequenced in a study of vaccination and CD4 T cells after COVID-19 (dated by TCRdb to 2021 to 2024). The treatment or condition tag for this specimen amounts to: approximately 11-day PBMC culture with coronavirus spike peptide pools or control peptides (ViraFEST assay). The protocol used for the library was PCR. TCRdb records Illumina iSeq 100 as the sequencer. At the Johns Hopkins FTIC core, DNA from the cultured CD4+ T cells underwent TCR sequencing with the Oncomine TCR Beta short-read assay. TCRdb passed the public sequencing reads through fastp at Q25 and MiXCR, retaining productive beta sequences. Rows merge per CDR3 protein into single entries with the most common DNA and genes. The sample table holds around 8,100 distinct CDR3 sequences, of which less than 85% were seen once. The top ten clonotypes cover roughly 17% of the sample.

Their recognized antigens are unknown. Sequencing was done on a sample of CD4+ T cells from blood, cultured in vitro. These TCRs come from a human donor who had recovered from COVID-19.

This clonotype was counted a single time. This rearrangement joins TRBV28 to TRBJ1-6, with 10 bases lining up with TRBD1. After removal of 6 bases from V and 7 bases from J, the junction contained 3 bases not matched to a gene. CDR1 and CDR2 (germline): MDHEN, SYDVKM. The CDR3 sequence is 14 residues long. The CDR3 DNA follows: TGTGCCAGCAGATTGGGACAGGGGAATTCACCCCTCCACTTT. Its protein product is CASRLGQGNSPLHF.

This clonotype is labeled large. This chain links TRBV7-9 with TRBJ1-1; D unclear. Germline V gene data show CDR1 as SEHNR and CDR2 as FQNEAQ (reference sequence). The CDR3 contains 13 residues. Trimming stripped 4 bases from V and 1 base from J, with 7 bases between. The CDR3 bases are TGTGCCAGCAGCTCGAGGAAGAACACTGAAGCTTTCTTT. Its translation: CASSSRKNTEAFF.

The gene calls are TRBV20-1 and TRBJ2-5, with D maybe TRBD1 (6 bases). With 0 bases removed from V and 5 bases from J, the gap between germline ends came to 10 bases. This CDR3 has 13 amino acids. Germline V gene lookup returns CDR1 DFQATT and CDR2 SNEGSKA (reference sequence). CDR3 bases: TGCAGTGCTAGAGAAGGGGGAAGGGAGACCCAGTACTTC. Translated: CSAREGGRETQYF.

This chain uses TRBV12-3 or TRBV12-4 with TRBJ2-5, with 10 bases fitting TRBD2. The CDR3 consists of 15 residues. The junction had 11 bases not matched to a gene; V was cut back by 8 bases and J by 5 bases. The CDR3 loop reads CASGISGRAMETQYF. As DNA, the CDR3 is TGTGCCAGCGGGATAAGCGGGAGGGCCATGGAGACCCAGTACTTC.

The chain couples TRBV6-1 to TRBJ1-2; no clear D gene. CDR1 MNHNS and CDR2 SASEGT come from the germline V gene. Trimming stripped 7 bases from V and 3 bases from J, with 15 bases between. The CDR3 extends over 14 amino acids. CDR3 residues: CASTLAVVDYGYTF. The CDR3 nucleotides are TGTGCCAGCACCCTCGCGGTCGTTGACTATGGCTACACCTTC.

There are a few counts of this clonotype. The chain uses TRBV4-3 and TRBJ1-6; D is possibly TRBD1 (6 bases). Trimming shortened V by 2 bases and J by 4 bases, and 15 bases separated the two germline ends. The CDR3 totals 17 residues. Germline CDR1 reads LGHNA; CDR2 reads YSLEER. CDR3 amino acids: CASSQSPGQLYNSPLHF. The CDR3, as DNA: TGCGCCAGCAGCCAATCCCCCGGACAGCTTTATAATTCACCCCTCCACTTT.

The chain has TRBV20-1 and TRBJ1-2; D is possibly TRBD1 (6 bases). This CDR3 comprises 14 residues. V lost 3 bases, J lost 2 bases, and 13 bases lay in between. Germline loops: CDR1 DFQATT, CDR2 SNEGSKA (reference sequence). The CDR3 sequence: CSARPPGANYGYTF. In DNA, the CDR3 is TGCAGTGCTAGGCCGCCAGGGGCGAACTATGGCTACACCTTC.

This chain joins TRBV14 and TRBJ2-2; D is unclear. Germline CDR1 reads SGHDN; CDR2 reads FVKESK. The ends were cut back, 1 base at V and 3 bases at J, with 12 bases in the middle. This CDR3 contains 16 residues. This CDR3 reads CASSQARVLDTGELFF. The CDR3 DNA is TGTGCCAGCAGCCAAGCTAGGGTATTGGACACCGGGGAGCTGTTTTTT.

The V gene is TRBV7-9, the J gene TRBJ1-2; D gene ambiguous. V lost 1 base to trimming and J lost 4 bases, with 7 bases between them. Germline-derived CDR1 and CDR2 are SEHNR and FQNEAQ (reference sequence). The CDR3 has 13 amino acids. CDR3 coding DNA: TGTGCCAGCAGCTTAGGCACGTTCTATGGCTACACCTTC. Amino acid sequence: CASSLGTFYGYTF.

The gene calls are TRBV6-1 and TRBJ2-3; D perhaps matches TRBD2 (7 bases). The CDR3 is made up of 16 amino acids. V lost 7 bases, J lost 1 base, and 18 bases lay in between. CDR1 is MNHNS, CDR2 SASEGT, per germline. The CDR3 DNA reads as TGTGCCAGCACCCAAAGGGGGGGGCAGGGCACAGATACGCAGTATTTT. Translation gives CASTQRGGQGTDTQYF.

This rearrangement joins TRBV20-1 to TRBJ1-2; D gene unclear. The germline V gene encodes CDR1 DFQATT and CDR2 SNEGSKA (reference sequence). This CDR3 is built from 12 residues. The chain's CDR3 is CSLGGQSYGYTF. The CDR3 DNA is TGCAGCTTAGGAGGGCAGTCCTATGGCTACACCTTC.

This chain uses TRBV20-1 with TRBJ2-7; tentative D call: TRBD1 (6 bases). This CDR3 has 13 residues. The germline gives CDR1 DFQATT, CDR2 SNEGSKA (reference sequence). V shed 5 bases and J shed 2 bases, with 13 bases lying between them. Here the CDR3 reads CSAYQGKAYEQYF. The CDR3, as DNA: TGCAGTGCTTACCAGGGGAAAGCCTACGAGCAGTACTTC.

CDR3 amino acids: CSAKGTSGSGPATQYF. The CDR3 bases are TGCAGTGCTAAGGGGACTAGCGGGAGCGGTCCCGCTACGCAGTATTTT. V is TRBV20-1 and J is TRBJ2-3; 14 bases are shared with TRBD2. This CDR3 comprises 16 residues. The germline CDR1 and CDR2 sequences are DFQATT and SNEGSKA (reference sequence). The ends lost 4 bases at V and 8 bases at J; junction bases unmatched: 11.

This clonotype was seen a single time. Written as DNA, the CDR3 is TGTGCCAGCAGCCAGGTGGGCTATGGCTACACCTTC. The encoded protein is CASSQVGYGYTF. This sequence joins TRBV27 and TRBJ1-2; D ambiguous. V was shortened by 6 bases and J by 4 bases, with 9 bases between the two germline ends. This CDR3 region has 12 residues. Germline CDR1 and CDR2: MNHEY and SMNVEV (reference sequence).

The CDR3 loop reads CASSVMGTEAFF. CDR3 in DNA: TGTGCCAGCAGTGTGATGGGGACTGAAGCTTTCTTT. The rearrangement uses TRBV6-4 and TRBJ1-1; D is unclear. The ends were cut back, 4 bases at V and 5 bases at J, with 8 bases in the middle. The CDR3 runs 12 residues. Germline V CDR1 and CDR2: MRHNA, SNTAGT.

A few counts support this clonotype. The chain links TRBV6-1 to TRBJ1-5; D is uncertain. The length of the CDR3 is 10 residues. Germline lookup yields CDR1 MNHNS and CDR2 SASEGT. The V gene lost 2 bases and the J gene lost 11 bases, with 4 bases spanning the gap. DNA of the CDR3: TGTGCCAGCAGTGAAATTACCCAGCATTTT. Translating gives CASSEITQHF.

As DNA, the CDR3 is TGCGCCAGCAGCCAAGACCCTGGACAGGGGGCAAATGGCTACACCTTC. Translation: CASSQDPGQGANGYTF. The chain uses TRBV4-3 and TRBJ1-2; 11 bases are a match to TRBD1. V lost 0 bases to trimming and J lost 6 bases; unmatched junction nucleotides: 6. The CDR3 totals 16 residues. From germline, CDR1 is LGHNA and CDR2 YSLEER.

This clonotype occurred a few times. CDR3 amino acids: CASSLDRGQPQHF. Written as DNA, the CDR3 is TGTGCCAGCAGCTTGGACAGGGGTCAGCCCCAGCATTTT. The chain employs TRBV7-2 and TRBJ1-5; 9 positions agree with TRBD1. The germline gives CDR1 SGHTA, CDR2 FQGNSA. The CDR3 contains 13 residues. V trimming: 3 bases; J trimming: 6 bases; junction bases outside the gene matches: 0.

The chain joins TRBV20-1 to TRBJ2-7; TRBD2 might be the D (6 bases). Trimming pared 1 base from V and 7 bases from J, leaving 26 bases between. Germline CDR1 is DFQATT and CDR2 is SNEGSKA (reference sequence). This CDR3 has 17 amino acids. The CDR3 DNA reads TGCAGTGCTAGAGGTGCAGGGAGGACGGTGGGGCCGTGGGAGCAGTACTTC. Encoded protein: CSARGAGRTVGPWEQYF.

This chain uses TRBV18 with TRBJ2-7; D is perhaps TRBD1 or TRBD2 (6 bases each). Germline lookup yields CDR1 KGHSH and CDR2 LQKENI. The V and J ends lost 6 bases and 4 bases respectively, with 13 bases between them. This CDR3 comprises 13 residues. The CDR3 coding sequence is TGTGCCAGCTCCCCAGGGGACTCATACGAGCAGTACTTC. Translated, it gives CASSPGDSYEQYF.

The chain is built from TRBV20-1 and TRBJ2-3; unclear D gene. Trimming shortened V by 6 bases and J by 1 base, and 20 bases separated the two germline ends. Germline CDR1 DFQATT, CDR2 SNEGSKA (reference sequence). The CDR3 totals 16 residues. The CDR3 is CSARSNSWPGTDTQYF. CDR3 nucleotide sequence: TGCAGTGCGCGGTCCAATTCCTGGCCTGGCACAGATACGCAGTATTTT.

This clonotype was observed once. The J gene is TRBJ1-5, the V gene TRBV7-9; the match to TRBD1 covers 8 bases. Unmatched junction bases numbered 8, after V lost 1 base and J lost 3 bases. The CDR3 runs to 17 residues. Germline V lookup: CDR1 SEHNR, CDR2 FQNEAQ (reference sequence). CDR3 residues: CASSLGGGQGFNQPQHF. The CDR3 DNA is TGTGCCAGCAGCTTAGGGGGCGGACAGGGCTTCAATCAGCCCCAGCATTTT.

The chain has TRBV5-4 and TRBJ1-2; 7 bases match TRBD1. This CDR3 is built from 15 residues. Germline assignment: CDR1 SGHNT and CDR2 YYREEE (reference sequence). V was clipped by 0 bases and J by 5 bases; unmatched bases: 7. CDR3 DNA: TGTGCCAGCAGCTTGGGGGGGACAGCCCAATATGGCTACACCTTC. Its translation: CASSLGGTAQYGYTF.

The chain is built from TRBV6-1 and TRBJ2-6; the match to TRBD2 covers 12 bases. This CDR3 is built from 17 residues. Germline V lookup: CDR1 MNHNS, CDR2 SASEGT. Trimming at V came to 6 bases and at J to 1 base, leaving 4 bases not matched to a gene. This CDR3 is CASRGLAGQSGANVLTF. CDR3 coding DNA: TGTGCCAGCAGAGGACTAGCGGGGCAATCTGGGGCCAACGTCCTGACTTTC.

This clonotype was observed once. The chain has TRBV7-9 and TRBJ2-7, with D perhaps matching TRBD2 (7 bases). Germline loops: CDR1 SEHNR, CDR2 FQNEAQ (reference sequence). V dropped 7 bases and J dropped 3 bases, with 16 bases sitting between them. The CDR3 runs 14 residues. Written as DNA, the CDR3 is TGTGCCAGCATCAGTGGGGGGGCTGGCTACGAGCAGTACTTC. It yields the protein CASISGGAGYEQYF.